These T cell receptor beta chains were read from a single sample in a study of shared clonotypes between healthy human individuals. Assay used: immunoSEQ multiplex PCR; TCRdb lists only in-frame clones, some missing. The table shows roughly 660,000 clones, with roughly 87% occurring only once. Sequencing was carried out using memory CD8+ T cells from PBMCs. These receptors were collected from a man between 18 and 29 years old in good health. Some clones in this sample may be carry-over from other donors' samples. CDR3s include the opening cysteine and the closing phenylalanine or tryptophan. D genes are given only for firm matches. Where a row states a size, it is once, few, many or the class of an expanded clone; other rows omit it.

v_gene	abundance	d_gene	j_gene	CDR3aa	CDR3nt
TRBV2	-	-	TRBJ1-4	CASSEASSWYEKLFF	TGTGCCAGCAGTGAAGCCAGCTCCTGGTACGAAAAACTGTTTTTT
TRBV7-8	-	-	TRBJ2-7	CASSHRNSATYEQYF	TGTGCCAGCAGCCACCGTAATAGCGCCACCTACGAGCAGTACTTC
TRBV2	-	TRBD2	TRBJ2-5	CASSILAGAETQYF	TGTGCCAGCAGTATACTAGCGGGAGCCGAGACCCAGTACTTC
TRBV6-5	-	-	TRBJ1-1	CASGLGQGGTEAFF	TGTGCCAGCGGATTGGGGCAGGGAGGCACTGAAGCTTTCTTT
TRBV9	-	TRBD2	TRBJ2-1	CASTPSGRQNEQFF	TGTGCCAGCACCCCGAGCGGGAGACAGAATGAGCAGTTCTTC
TRBV6-5	-	-	TRBJ2-1	CASSYKRPSEQFF	TGTGCCAGCAGTTATAAGCGGCCGTCTGAGCAGTTCTTC
TRBV27	-	-	TRBJ1-1	CASSPGTLNTEAFF	TGTGCCAGCAGTCCCGGGACCCTAAACACTGAAGCTTTCTTT
TRBV7-7	many	-	TRBJ1-1	CASGERDIVF	TGTGCCAGCGGGGAGAGGGACATAGTCTTT
TRBV28	-	-	TRBJ1-1	CASSFSRTNGNTEAFF	TGTGCCAGCAGTTTCTCAAGGACAAACGGGAACACTGAAGCTTTCTTT
TRBV19	-	TRBD1	TRBJ1-2	CASSRGTGDYGYTF	TGTGCCAGTAGTAGGGGGACAGGGGATTATGGCTACACCTTC
TRBV7-2	-	-	TRBJ2-7	CASSLGHGYEQYF	TGTGCCAGCAGCTTAGGGCACGGCTACGAGCAGTACTTC
TRBV19	-	TRBD1	TRBJ2-1	CASSDPGQGTYNEQFF	TGTGCCAGTAGTGATCCGGGACAGGGGACCTACAATGAGCAGTTCTTC
TRBV28	-	TRBD1	TRBJ2-4	CASSGTDRSAIQYF	TGTGCCAGCAGCGGGACAGATCGATCCGCCATTCAGTACTTC
TRBV28	-	-	TRBJ2-7	CASSLRTPTLEQYF	TGTGCCAGCAGCCTCCGGACTCCTACTCTGGAGCAGTACTTC
TRBV30	many	-	TRBJ2-3	CAWSVGVGADTQYF	TGTGCCTGGAGTGTGGGAGTCGGGGCAGATACGCAGTATTTT
TRBV6-1	-	-	TRBJ2-7	CASTSLPLNSYEQYF	TGTGCCAGTACCTCGTTACCACTCAACTCCTACGAGCAGTACTTC
TRBV28	-	-	TRBJ1-1	CASSLAGPATEAFF	TGTGCCAGCAGTTTAGCCGGGCCTGCCACTGAAGCTTTCTTT